This T cell receptor (beta chain) stems from a study of beta chain features in type 1 diabetes. Findings of the study overall: Among patients with Type 1 diabetes, TCRB CDR3s were moderately but significantly shorter in every one of the four CD4+ subsets.

A note on this clone: Its antigen is still unknown.

The entirety of the isolated RNA underwent reverse transcription, so expressed TCRB transcripts were sequenced. Libraries were prepared by immunoSEQ multiplex PCR; TCRdb keeps only in-frame clonotypes and omits some of them. The sample holds 300,000 or so clones, less than 15% seen once. CDR1 SGDLS and CDR2 YYNGEE come from the germline V gene. Unmatched junction bases numbered 8, after V lost 3 bases and J lost 4 bases. CDR3 length: 15 amino acids. Naive, central memory, regulatory and stem cell-like memory cells within the CD4+ compartment were sorted using CD45RO/CCR7/CD25/CD127/CD95/CD27. Every sorted population was more than 95% pure.

J is TRBJ2-7 and V is TRBV9; 9 bases map to TRBD1. The receptor was isolated from a woman under 30 with type 1 diabetes. The specimen was naive CD4+ T cells from blood. CDR3 coding DNA: TGTGCCAGCAGCGCCCAACAGGACAGGGGTTACGAGCAGTACTTC. It translates to CASSAQQDRGYEQYF.